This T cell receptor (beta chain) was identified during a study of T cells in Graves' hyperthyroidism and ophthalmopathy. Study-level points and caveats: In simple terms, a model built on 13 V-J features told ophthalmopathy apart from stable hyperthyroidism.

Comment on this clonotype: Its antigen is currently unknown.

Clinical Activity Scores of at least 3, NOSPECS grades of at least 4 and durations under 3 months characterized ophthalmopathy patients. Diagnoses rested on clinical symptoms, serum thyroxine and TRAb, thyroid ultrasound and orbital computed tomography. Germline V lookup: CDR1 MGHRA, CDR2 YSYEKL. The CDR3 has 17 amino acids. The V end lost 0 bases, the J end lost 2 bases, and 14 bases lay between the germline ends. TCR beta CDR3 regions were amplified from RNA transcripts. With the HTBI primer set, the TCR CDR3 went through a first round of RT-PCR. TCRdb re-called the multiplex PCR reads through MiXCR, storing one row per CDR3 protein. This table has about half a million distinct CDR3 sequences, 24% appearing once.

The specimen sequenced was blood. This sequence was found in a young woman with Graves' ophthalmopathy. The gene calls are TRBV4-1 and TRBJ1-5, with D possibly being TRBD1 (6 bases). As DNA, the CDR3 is TGCGCCAGCAGCCAAGATGGGGGGCAGGGAGGCAATCAGCCCCAGCATTTT. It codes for CASSQDGGQGGNQPQHF.